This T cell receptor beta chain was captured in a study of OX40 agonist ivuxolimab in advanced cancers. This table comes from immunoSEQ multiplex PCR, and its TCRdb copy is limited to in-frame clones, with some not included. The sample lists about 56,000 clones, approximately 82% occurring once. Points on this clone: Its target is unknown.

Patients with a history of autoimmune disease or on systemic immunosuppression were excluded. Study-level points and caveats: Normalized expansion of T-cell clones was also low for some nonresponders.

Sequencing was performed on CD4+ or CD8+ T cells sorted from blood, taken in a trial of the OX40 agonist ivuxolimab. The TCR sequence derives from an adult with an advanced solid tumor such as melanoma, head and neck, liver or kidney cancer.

The CDR3 DNA sequence: TGTGCCAGCTCAACAGGGGGCATGAACACTGAAGCTTTCTTT. It translates to CASSTGGMNTEAFF. This rearrangement joins TRBV18 to TRBJ1-1; 9 bases are shared with TRBD1. From germline, CDR1 is KGHSH and CDR2 LQKENI. The CDR3 has 14 amino acids. Losses at the gene ends were 5 bases for V and 0 bases for J; bases not matched to a gene: 1.